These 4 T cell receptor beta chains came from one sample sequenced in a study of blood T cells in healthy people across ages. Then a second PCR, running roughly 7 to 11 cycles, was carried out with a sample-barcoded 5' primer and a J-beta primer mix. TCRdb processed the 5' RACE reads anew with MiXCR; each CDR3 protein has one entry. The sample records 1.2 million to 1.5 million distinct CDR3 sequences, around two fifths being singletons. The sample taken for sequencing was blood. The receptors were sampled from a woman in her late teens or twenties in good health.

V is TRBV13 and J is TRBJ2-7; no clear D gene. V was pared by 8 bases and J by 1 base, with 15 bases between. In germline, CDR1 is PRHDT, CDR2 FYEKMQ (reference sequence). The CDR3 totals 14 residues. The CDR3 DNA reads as TGTGCCAGCGGGAAGCGTACGGGTTCCTACGAGCAGTACTTC. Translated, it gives CASGKRTGSYEQYF.

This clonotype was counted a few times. In DNA form, the CDR3 reads TGTGCCAGCACCAAAACTAACAGGCGGGAGGTTGGAGAGACCCAGTACTTC. It codes for CASTKTNRREVGETQYF. The chain recombines TRBV5-5 with TRBJ2-7, with 8 bases fitting TRBD2. The tail of the sequence fits TRBJ2-5 better, so the J call may be wrong. CDR3 length: 17 residues. CDR1 is SGHKS, CDR2 YYEKEE, per germline (reference sequence).

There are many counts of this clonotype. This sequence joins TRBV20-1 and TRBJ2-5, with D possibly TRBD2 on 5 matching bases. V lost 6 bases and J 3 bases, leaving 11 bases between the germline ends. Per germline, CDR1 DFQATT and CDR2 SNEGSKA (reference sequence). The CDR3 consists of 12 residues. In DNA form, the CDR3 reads TGCAGTGCCGGGGTCAACAAAGAGACCCAGTACTTC. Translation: CSAGVNKETQYF.

The CDR3 loop is CASSLGDGVVFGEYF. DNA for the CDR3: TGTGCCAGCAGCTTAGGGGACGGCGTGGTTTTTGGGGAGTATTTT. The chain employs TRBV7-9 and TRBJ2-3; D may correspond to TRBD1 or TRBD2 (5 bases each). Trimming left V 1 base short and J 13 bases short, with 21 bases between. The CDR3 contains 15 residues. Germline-derived CDR1 and CDR2 are SEHNR and FQNEAQ (reference sequence).